The rows below give T cell receptor beta chains drawn from one sample of a study of CXCR3-negative and CXCR3-positive naive CD8 T cells. TCRdb reprocessed the 5' RACE reads, keeping one entry per CDR3 protein, no DNA. There are roughly 100,000 distinct CDR3 sequences in the sample, with about 1.1% held by the top ten. Sequences were obtained from naive CXCR3- CD8+ T cells from blood. Source of these receptors: a human donor in good health. Some clones in this sample may be carry-over from other donors' samples. Each CDR3 is given with its conserved first and last residue.

V gene,J gene,CDR3 protein
TRBV2,TRBJ2-1,CASSGTGSYNEQFF
TRBV5-1,TRBJ1-1,CASSDGTGENTEAFF
TRBV7-9,TRBJ1-1,CASSLGGTTEAFF
TRBV12-5,TRBJ2-5,CASGIGETQYF
TRBV29-1,TRBJ2-7,CSVRTGWDEQYF
TRBV12-3/TRBV12-4,TRBJ2-2,CASIGTGRSGELFF
TRBV6-2/TRBV6-3,TRBJ2-7,CAIEGPGEQYF
TRBV28,TRBJ2-7,CASRFLRDPFYEQYF
TRBV27,TRBJ2-7,CASSLRGTSYEQYF
TRBV6-6,TRBJ1-1,CASSYTYGESTEAFF
TRBV19,TRBJ1-1,CASSYPGGLNTEAFF
TRBV6-2/TRBV6-3,TRBJ2-7,CASTYGGNYEQYF
TRBV27,TRBJ2-7,CASSLSGLAGEEQYF
TRBV27,TRBJ1-2,CASRLRGSIPQGYTF
TRBV6-5,TRBJ1-1,CASSYRTGLGGDTEAFF
TRBV7-9,TRBJ2-7,CASSLAAGDTSYEQYF
TRBV19,TRBJ1-1,CASSFVGGGDTEAFF
TRBV2,TRBJ2-7,CASSEDPDEQYF
TRBV14,TRBJ2-1,CASSHIFHAGLSSYNEQFF
TRBV5-5,TRBJ2-7,CASKTGDWSSYEQYF
TRBV7-9,TRBJ1-2,CASSPHPTGRIYGYTF
TRBV3-1,TRBJ2-2,CASSPRDYTGELFF
TRBV6-2/TRBV6-3,TRBJ1-2,CASSSVVRGAYGYTF
TRBV20-1,TRBJ1-1,CSARDYSVSNTEAFF
TRBV5-5,TRBJ2-1,CASRAAGTGYNEQFF
TRBV5-6,TRBJ2-3,CASSLGSWEMADTQYF
TRBV6-5,TRBJ2-7,CASSLRDASSYEQYF
TRBV5-1,TRBJ1-1,CASSFLPGTENTEAFF
TRBV29-1,TRBJ2-1,CSVEDHDEIYNEQFF
TRBV11-2,TRBJ2-3,CASSFLGQGSTDTQYF
TRBV29-1,TRBJ1-1,CSVLGTGRTEAFF
TRBV10-3,TRBJ2-1,CAISESGEGTSYNEPFF
TRBV19,TRBJ2-1,CASTRGLRGNYNQEQFF
TRBV6-5,TRBJ1-1,CASSSPGTRSEAFF
TRBV21-1,TRBJ2-1,CASSKGRDRGTYNEQFF
TRBV3-1,TRBJ1-3,CASSQDRPWEGTWAGNTIYF
TRBV6-1,TRBJ2-7,CASSEIIDGGSYEQYF
TRBV29-1,TRBJ2-1,CSVDGTGGNNEQFF
TRBV7-6,TRBJ2-3,CASSLAGGVGTDTQYF
TRBV6-2/TRBV6-3,TRBJ1-5,CASSYQIDQPQHF
TRBV29-1,TRBJ2-7,CSVTATGVAYEQYF
TRBV7-9,TRBJ2-2,CASSPKGEGRNTGELFF